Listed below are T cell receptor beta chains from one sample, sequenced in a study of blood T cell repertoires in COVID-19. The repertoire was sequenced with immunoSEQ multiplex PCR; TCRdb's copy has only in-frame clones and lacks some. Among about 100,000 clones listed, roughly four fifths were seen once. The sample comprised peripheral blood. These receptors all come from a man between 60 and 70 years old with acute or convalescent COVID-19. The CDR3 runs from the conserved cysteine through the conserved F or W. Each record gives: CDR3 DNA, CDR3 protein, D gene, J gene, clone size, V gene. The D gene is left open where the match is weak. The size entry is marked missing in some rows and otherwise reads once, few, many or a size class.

CDR3 DNA: TGTGCCAGTAGTATGGGCAAGGGTACAGGGAGGGACGAGCAGTACTTC
CDR3 protein: CASSMGKGTGRDEQYF
D gene: NA
J gene: TRBJ2-7
clone size: NA
V gene: TRBV19

CDR3 DNA: TGTGCCAGCAGCAAGACAGGGGGAAGCAATCAGCCCCAGCATTTT
CDR3 protein: CASSKTGGSNQPQHF
D gene: TRBD1
J gene: TRBJ1-5
clone size: NA
V gene: TRBV6-2/TRBV6-3

CDR3 DNA: TGCGCCAGCAGCTTGGCCCTACCGGGACAGGCGGATTCGAAGAACACTGAAGCTTTCTTT
CDR3 protein: CASSLALPGQADSKNTEAFF
D gene: TRBD1
J gene: TRBJ1-1
clone size: NA
V gene: TRBV5-1

CDR3 DNA: TGCGCCAGCAGCTTGTTTTTCTCTAGCGGGTCAACCACCTACGAGCAGTACTTC
CDR3 protein: CASSLFFSSGSTTYEQYF
D gene: TRBD2
J gene: TRBJ2-7
clone size: NA
V gene: TRBV5-1

CDR3 DNA: TGTGCCAGCTCACCAAACAGGGACGACGAGCAGTACTTC
CDR3 protein: CASSPNRDDEQYF
D gene: NA
J gene: TRBJ2-7
clone size: once
V gene: TRBV18

CDR3 DNA: TGTGCCAGCAGCAAGAGCCCGGGACTAGCATTCGGAAAGGGCACAGATACGCAGTATTTT
CDR3 protein: CASSKSPGLAFGKGTDTQYF
D gene: TRBD2
J gene: TRBJ2-3
clone size: NA
V gene: TRBV9

CDR3 DNA: TGTGCCAGCAGCTTCTCAGGGCTAGCGGGCGGTGTACAAGAGACCCAGTACTTC
CDR3 protein: CASSFSGLAGGVQETQYF
D gene: TRBD2
J gene: TRBJ2-5
clone size: NA
V gene: TRBV7-3

CDR3 DNA: TGTGCCAGCAGCTTAGCAGGGTCAGAAGCTTTCTTT
CDR3 protein: CASSLAGSEAFF
D gene: NA
J gene: TRBJ1-1
clone size: NA
V gene: TRBV11-2

CDR3 DNA: TGTGCCAGCTCACCGGGGACAGGGGGGAATCAGCCCCAGCATTTT
CDR3 protein: CASSPGTGGNQPQHF
D gene: TRBD1
J gene: TRBJ1-5
clone size: NA
V gene: TRBV18

CDR3 DNA: TGTGCCAGCAGACCCAATCCCGAGGGCCTGAACACTGAAGCTTTCTTT
CDR3 protein: CASRPNPEGLNTEAFF
D gene: NA
J gene: TRBJ1-1
clone size: NA
V gene: TRBV27

CDR3 DNA: TGTGCCAGCAGTTTGAATAGCAAGATCTATGGCTACACCTTC
CDR3 protein: CASSLNSKIYGYTF
D gene: NA
J gene: TRBJ1-2
clone size: NA
V gene: TRBV28

CDR3 DNA: TGTGCCAGCAGCCGGGGGACAGGGGATTCCTACGAGCAGTACTTC
CDR3 protein: CASSRGTGDSYEQYF
D gene: TRBD1
J gene: TRBJ2-7
clone size: once
V gene: TRBV4-2

CDR3 DNA: TGTGCCAGCAGCTTAGATTTGAGCTCTGGGGCCAACGTCCTGACTTTC
CDR3 protein: CASSLDLSSGANVLTF
D gene: NA
J gene: TRBJ2-6
clone size: NA
V gene: TRBV7-9

CDR3 DNA: TGCGCCAGCAGCTACGGTAGCGGGAGCGCAGATACGCAGTATTTT
CDR3 protein: CASSYGSGSADTQYF
D gene: TRBD2
J gene: TRBJ2-3
clone size: NA
V gene: TRBV5-1

CDR3 DNA: TGTGCCAGCAGTTACTCGAAATACGGGAACTATGGCTACACCTTC
CDR3 protein: CASSYSKYGNYGYTF
D gene: NA
J gene: TRBJ1-2
clone size: NA
V gene: TRBV6-5

CDR3 DNA: TGTGCCAGCCGGCTAGCGGCTATTCAAGAGACCCAGTACTTC
CDR3 protein: CASRLAAIQETQYF
D gene: TRBD2
J gene: TRBJ2-5
clone size: once
V gene: TRBV7-8

CDR3 DNA: TGTGCCAGCAGTTCCCGACTAGCGGGAGGCACAGATACGCAGTATTTT
CDR3 protein: CASSSRLAGGTDTQYF
D gene: TRBD2
J gene: TRBJ2-3
clone size: once
V gene: TRBV6-5

CDR3 DNA: TGTGCCAGCAGCCATCGGACAGGGGGTAAAGAGACCCAGTACTTC
CDR3 protein: CASSHRTGGKETQYF
D gene: TRBD1
J gene: TRBJ2-5
clone size: NA
V gene: TRBV3-1/TRBV3-2

CDR3 DNA: TGCGCCAGCAGCCAAGTCTCTCTCTCCAATGAAAAACTGTTTTTT
CDR3 protein: CASSQVSLSNEKLFF
D gene: NA
J gene: TRBJ1-4
clone size: NA
V gene: TRBV4-3

CDR3 DNA: TGCGCCAGCAGCCACCCGGACAGGGTGAATGAAAAACTGTTTTTT
CDR3 protein: CASSHPDRVNEKLFF
D gene: TRBD1
J gene: TRBJ1-4
clone size: NA
V gene: TRBV4-1

CDR3 DNA: TGTGCCATCAGTGGGACATCCGATCAGCCCCAGCATTTT
CDR3 protein: CAISGTSDQPQHF
D gene: NA
J gene: TRBJ1-5
clone size: NA
V gene: TRBV10-3

CDR3 DNA: TGTGCCAGCAGCTCCTACCGGGGGTACCAAGAGACCCAGTACTTC
CDR3 protein: CASSSYRGYQETQYF
D gene: NA
J gene: TRBJ2-5
clone size: NA
V gene: TRBV11-2

CDR3 DNA: TGTGCCAGCTCACCACCGGTAGTATACGAGCAGTACTTC
CDR3 protein: CASSPPVVYEQYF
D gene: NA
J gene: TRBJ2-7
clone size: NA
V gene: TRBV18

CDR3 DNA: TGCAGCCAAAGGGGGGGAAATACGCAGTATTTT
CDR3 protein: CSQRGGNTQYF
D gene: NA
J gene: TRBJ2-3
clone size: NA
V gene: TRBV20-1

CDR3 DNA: TGTGCCAGCAGCACCTCTAGACAGGGGTCGGAGACCGGGGAGCTGTTTTTT
CDR3 protein: CASSTSRQGSETGELFF
D gene: TRBD1
J gene: TRBJ2-2
clone size: few
V gene: TRBV7-9

CDR3 DNA: TGTGCCAGTTCCCGGACAGGGAATCTGGGGGATACGCAGTATTTT
CDR3 protein: CASSRTGNLGDTQYF
D gene: TRBD1
J gene: TRBJ2-3
clone size: NA
V gene: TRBV6-5

CDR3 DNA: TGCGCCAGCAGCTTGGCCTGGAGCGACAGGGGAAACTATGGCTACACCTTC
CDR3 protein: CASSLAWSDRGNYGYTF
D gene: TRBD1
J gene: TRBJ1-2
clone size: few
V gene: TRBV5-1

CDR3 DNA: TGTGCCAGCAGTGTCTCCGGGACAGGGGGGAGTAGCAATCAGCCCCAGCATTTT
CDR3 protein: CASSVSGTGGSSNQPQHF
D gene: TRBD1
J gene: TRBJ1-5
clone size: once
V gene: TRBV6-1

CDR3 DNA: TGTGCCAGCAGTTTAGTGGCGGGAGGTATCGATGAGCAGTTCTTC
CDR3 protein: CASSLVAGGIDEQFF
D gene: TRBD2
J gene: TRBJ2-1
clone size: NA
V gene: TRBV28

CDR3 DNA: TGTGCCAGCCGGGCGGGGAATCAGCCCCAGCATTTT
CDR3 protein: CASRAGNQPQHF
D gene: NA
J gene: TRBJ1-5
clone size: NA
V gene: TRBV6-5

CDR3 DNA: TGTGCCAGCAGCCTAGATGACAGGGGGGATTTCAGTGGCTACACCTTC
CDR3 protein: CASSLDDRGDFSGYTF
D gene: TRBD1
J gene: TRBJ1-2
clone size: NA
V gene: TRBV9

CDR3 DNA: TGTGCCAGCAGCCCTAGTGCGGGGACAGGGGGGTACACTGAAGCTTTCTTT
CDR3 protein: CASSPSAGTGGYTEAFF
D gene: TRBD1
J gene: TRBJ1-1
clone size: NA
V gene: TRBV9

CDR3 DNA: TGTGCCTGGGCGAGAGGTCCTAACTATGGCTACACCTTC
CDR3 protein: CAWARGPNYGYTF
D gene: NA
J gene: TRBJ1-2
clone size: once
V gene: TRBV30

CDR3 DNA: TGTGCCAGCAGCCTAACCGGGACAGGGAGGGCAGATACGCAGTATTTT
CDR3 protein: CASSLTGTGRADTQYF
D gene: TRBD1
J gene: TRBJ2-3
clone size: NA
V gene: TRBV7-3

CDR3 DNA: TGTGCCATCAGCCCACAGGGGGCGAGCTCCTACAATGAGCAGTTCTTC
CDR3 protein: CAISPQGASSYNEQFF
D gene: TRBD1
J gene: TRBJ2-1
clone size: few
V gene: TRBV10-3